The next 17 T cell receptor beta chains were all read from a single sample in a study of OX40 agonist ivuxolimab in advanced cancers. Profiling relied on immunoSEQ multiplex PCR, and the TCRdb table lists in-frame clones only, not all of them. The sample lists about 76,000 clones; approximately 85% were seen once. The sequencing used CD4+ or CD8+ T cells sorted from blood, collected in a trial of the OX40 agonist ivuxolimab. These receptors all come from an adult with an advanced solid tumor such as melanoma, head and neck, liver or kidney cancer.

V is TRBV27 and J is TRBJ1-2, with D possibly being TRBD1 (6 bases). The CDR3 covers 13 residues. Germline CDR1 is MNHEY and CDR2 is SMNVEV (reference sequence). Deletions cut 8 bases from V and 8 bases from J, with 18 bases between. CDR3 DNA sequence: TGTGCCAGCTCCTGGGGGGGGGCGGGGGGCTACACCTTC. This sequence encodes CASSWGGAGGYTF.

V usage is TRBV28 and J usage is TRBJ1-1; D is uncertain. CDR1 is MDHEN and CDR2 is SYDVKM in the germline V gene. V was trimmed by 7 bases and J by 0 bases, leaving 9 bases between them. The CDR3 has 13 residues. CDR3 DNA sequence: TGTGCCAGCACGGGTTCAGTGAACACTGAAGCTTTCTTT. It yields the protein CASTGSVNTEAFF.

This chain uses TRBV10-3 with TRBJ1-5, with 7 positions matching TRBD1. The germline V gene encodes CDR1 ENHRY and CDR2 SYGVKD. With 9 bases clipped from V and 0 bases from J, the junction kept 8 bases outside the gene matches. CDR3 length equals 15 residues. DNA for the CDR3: TGTGCCATAGCCCGGGACAGCTATAGCAATCAGCCCCAGCATTTT. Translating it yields CAIARDSYSNQPQHF.

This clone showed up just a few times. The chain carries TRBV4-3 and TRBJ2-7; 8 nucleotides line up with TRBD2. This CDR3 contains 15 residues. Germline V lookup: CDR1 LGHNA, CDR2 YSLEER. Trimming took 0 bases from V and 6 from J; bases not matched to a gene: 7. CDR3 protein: CASSQDSGTRAEQYF. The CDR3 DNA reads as TGCGCCAGCAGCCAAGATAGTGGGACTAGGGCCGAGCAGTACTTC.

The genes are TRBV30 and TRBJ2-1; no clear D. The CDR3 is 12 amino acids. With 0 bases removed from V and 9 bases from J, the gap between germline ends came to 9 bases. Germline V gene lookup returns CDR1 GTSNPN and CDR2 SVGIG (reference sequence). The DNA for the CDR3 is TGTGCCTGGAGTGTACACGTAGGTGAGCAGTTCTTC. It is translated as CAWSVHVGEQFF. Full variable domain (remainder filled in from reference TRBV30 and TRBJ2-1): SQTIHQWPATLVQPVGSPLSLECTVEGTSNPNLYWYRQAAGRGLQLLFYSVGIGQISSEVPQNLSASRPQDRQFILSSKKLLLSDSGFYLCAWSVHVGEQFFGPGTRLTVL.

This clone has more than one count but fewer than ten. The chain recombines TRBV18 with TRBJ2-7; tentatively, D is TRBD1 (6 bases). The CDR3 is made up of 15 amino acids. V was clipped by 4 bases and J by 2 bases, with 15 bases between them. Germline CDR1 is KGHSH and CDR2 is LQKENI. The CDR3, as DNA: TGTGCCAGCTCACTCCCAGGGGTCGAAGCCTACGAGCAGTACTTC. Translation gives CASSLPGVEAYEQYF. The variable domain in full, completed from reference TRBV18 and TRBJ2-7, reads NAGVMQNPRHLVRRRGQEARLRCSPMKGHSHVYWYRQLPEEGLKFMVYLQKENIIDESGMPKERFSAEFPKEGPSILRIQQVVRGDSAAYFCASSLPGVEAYEQYFGPGTRLTVT.

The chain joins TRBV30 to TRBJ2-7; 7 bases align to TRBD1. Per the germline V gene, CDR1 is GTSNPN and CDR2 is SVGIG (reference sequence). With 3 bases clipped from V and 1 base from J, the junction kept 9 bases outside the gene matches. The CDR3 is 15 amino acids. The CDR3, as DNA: TGTGCCTGGAGCCTTGACAGGGACAGTTCCTACGAGCAGTACTTC. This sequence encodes CAWSLDRDSSYEQYF.

The chain's CDR3 is CASSTGYDGYTF. CDR3 nucleotides: TGTGCCAGCAGCACCGGGTACGACGGCTACACCTTC. The rearrangement joins TRBV6-1 to TRBJ1-2; the D is unclear. Germline V gene data show CDR1 as MNHNS and CDR2 as SASEGT. The CDR3 is 12 residues long. Trimming took off 6 bases at V and 8 bases at J, with 13 bases between the two ends.

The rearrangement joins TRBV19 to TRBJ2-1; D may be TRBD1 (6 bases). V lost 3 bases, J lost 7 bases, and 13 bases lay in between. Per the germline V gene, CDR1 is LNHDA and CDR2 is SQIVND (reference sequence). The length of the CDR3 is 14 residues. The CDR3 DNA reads TGTGCCAGTAGTATGGCCATCCAGGGGAATGAGCAGTTCTTC. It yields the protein CASSMAIQGNEQFF.

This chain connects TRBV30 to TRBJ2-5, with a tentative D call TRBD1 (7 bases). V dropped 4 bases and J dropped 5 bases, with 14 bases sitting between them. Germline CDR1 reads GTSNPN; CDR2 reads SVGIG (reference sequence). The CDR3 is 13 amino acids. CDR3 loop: CAWMVAGGETQYF. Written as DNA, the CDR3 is TGTGCCTGGATGGTGGCAGGGGGGGAGACCCAGTACTTC.

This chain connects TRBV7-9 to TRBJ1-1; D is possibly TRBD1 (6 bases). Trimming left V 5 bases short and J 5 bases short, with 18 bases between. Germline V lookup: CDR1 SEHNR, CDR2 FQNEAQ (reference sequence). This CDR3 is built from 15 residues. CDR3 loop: CASSVPGAPKTEAFF. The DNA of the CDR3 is TGTGCCAGCAGCGTACCGGGGGCTCCGAAAACTGAAGCTTTCTTT.

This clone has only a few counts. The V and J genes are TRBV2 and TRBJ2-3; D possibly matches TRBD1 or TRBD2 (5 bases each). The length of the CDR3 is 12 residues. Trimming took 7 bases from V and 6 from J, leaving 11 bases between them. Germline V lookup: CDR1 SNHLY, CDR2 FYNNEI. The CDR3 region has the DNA TGTGCCAGCATCGGAGAGGGGGATACGCAGTATTTT. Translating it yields CASIGEGDTQYF.

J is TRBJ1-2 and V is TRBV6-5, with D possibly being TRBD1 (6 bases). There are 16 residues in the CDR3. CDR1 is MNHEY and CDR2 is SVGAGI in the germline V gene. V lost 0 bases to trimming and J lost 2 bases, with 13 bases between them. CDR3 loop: CASSYSGRGINYGYTF. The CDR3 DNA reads TGTGCCAGCAGTTACTCTGGCAGGGGTATAAACTATGGCTACACCTTC.

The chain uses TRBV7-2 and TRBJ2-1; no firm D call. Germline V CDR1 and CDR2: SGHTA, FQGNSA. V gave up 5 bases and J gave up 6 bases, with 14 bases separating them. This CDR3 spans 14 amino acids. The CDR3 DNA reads TGTGCCAGCAGCCCCTCCCCGGGTCTCAATGAGCAGTTCTTC. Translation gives CASSPSPGLNEQFF.

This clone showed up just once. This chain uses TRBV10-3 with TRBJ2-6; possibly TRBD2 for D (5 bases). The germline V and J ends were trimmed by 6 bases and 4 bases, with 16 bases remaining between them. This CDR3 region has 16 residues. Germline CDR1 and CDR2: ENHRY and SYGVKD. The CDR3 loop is CAISGDGELGANVLTF. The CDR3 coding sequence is TGTGCCATCAGCGGGGATGGGGAGTTAGGGGCCAACGTCCTGACTTTC.

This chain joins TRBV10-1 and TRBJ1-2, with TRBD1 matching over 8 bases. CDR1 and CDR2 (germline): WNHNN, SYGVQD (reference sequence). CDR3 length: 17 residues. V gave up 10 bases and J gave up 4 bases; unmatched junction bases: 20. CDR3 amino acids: CANKPNIRGPFFYGYTF. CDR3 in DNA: TGCGCCAACAAACCAAATATCAGGGGGCCCTTTTTCTATGGCTACACCTTC.

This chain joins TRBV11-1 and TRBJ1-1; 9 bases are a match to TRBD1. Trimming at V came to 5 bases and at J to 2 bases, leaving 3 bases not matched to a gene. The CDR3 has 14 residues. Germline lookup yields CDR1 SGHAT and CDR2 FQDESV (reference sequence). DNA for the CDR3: TGTGCCAGCAGCGCGGACAGGGGAAACACTGAAGCTTTCTTT. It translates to CASSADRGNTEAFF.